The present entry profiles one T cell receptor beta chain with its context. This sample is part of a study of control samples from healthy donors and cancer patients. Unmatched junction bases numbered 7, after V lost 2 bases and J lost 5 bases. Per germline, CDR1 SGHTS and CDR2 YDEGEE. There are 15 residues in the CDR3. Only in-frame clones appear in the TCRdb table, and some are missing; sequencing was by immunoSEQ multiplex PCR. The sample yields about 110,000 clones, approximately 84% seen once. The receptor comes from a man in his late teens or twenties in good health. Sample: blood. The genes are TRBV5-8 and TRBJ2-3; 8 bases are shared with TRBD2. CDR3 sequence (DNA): TGTGCCAGCAGCTTCTACGGGGGGGCAGGAGATACGCAGTATTTT. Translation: CASSFYGGAGDTQYF.